Following are 8 T cell receptor beta chains from one sample sequenced in a study of CDR3 diversity in severe acne (dated by TCRdb to between 2018 and 2021). The library was generated by PCR. TCRdb lists the instrument as Illumina HiSeq 2000. TCRdb itself trimmed the public reads at Q25 with fastp, ran MiXCR and retained productive beta chains. Each CDR3 protein gets just one entry, which takes the most common genes and DNA from the rows behind it. For this sample the table gives over 70,000 distinct CDR3 sequences, of which under 65% were detected only once. Clones ranked in the top ten supply roughly an eighth of the sample. What was sequenced was blood. Every receptor here comes from a male donor in good health, without acne.

The J gene is TRBJ1-2, the V gene TRBV7-2; no firm D call. Looked up from germline, CDR1 is SGHTA and CDR2 is FQGNSA. CDR3 size: 15 residues. Trimming took off 1 base at V and 4 bases at J, with 13 bases between the two ends. The CDR3 sequence is CASSLGGSRPYGYTF. In DNA form, the CDR3 reads TGTGCCAGCAGCTTAGGAGGCAGCCGGCCCTATGGCTACACCTTC.

The V and J genes are TRBV20-1 and TRBJ2-5; TRBD2 matches at 7 bases. Germline V gene data show CDR1 as DFQATT and CDR2 as SNEGSKA (reference sequence). The CDR3 is made up of 17 amino acids. V lost 3 bases and J lost 4; bases outside the gene matches: 17. The CDR3 coding sequence is TGCAGTGCTAGTGCCAGCAGCACCCCCCCGGGGGGAGAGACCCAGTACTTC. This translates into CSASASSTPPGGETQYF.

Ten or more counts support this clonotype. The CDR3 sequence: CASSQDSDTGELFF. The CDR3 region has the DNA TGTGCCAGCAGCCAAGATTCGGACACCGGGGAGCTGTTTTTT. J is TRBJ2-2 and V is TRBV4-2; D is undetermined. The CDR3 is 14 residues long. V was clipped by 0 bases and J by 3 bases, with 5 bases between them. CDR1 and CDR2 (germline): LGHNA, YNFKEQ.

The J gene is TRBJ2-5, the V gene TRBV20-1; possible D gene TRBD1, 6 bases. With 4 bases removed from V and 7 bases from J, the gap between germline ends came to 16 bases. This CDR3 comprises 13 residues. Germline CDR1 reads DFQATT; CDR2 reads SNEGSKA (reference sequence). The CDR3 nucleotides read TGCAGTGCTATGAGACAGGCTGATGGGACCCAGTACTTC. It encodes CSAMRQADGTQYF.

In its sample, this clonotype was seen many times. This chain uses TRBV19 with TRBJ2-2; D call uncertain. Trimming removed 7 bases at V and 0 bases at J, with 12 bases between. The CDR3 totals 15 residues. Germline values: CDR1 LNHDA, CDR2 SQIVND (reference sequence). The CDR3 nucleotides are TGTGCCAGTACCCTAAGTTGGACGAACACCGGGGAGCTGTTTTTT. As protein: CASTLSWTNTGELFF.

This clonotype was seen many times. The chain joins TRBV29-1 to TRBJ1-1, with D uncertain. The V end was cut by 4 bases, the J end by 4 bases, with 4 bases between. There are 10 residues in the CDR3. Germline V gene sequence: CDR1 SQVTM, CDR2 ANQGSEA. The CDR3 is CSVVGTEAFF. In DNA form, the CDR3 reads TGCAGCGTTGTGGGCACTGAAGCTTTCTTT.

The chain carries TRBV7-9 and TRBJ1-1; D unclear. This CDR3 is 14 amino acids long. Trimming took 4 bases from V and 0 from J, leaving 9 bases between them. The germline V gene encodes CDR1 SEHNR and CDR2 FQNEAQ (reference sequence). The CDR3 here is CASSSTSLNTEAFF. CDR3 nucleotide sequence: TGTGCCAGCAGCTCAACAAGCCTGAACACTGAAGCTTTCTTT.

Many counts were recorded for this clonotype. Mismatch with germline at one junction end may stem from a read error. The genes are TRBV6-5 and TRBJ2-1; 7 bases are shared with TRBD2. The CDR3 is 13 residues long. CDR1 and CDR2 from the germline V gene are MNHEY and SVGAGI. The CDR3 spells CASSYSTSGTTIF. CDR3 sequence (DNA): TGTGCCAGCAGTTACTCGACCAGCGGGACCACGATCTTC.